Following are 25 T cell receptor beta chains from one sample sequenced in a study of OX40 agonist ivuxolimab in advanced cancers. TCRdb keeps only in-frame clones here, not all; method: immunoSEQ multiplex PCR. This sample yields over 15,000 clones, of which roughly four fifths are seen a single time; under 2.5% belongs to the top ten. The material was CD4+ or CD8+ T cells sorted from blood, obtained in a trial of the OX40 agonist ivuxolimab. These receptors all stem from an adult with an advanced solid tumor such as melanoma, head and neck, liver or kidney cancer.

This clone was picked up one time. The chain joins TRBV7-9 to TRBJ2-6; D tentatively reads TRBD1 or TRBD2 (5 bases each). Trimming removed 6 bases at V and 0 bases at J, with 12 bases between. Germline-derived CDR1 and CDR2 are SEHNR and FQNEAQ (reference sequence). The CDR3 consists of 16 residues. The CDR3 loop is CASRPRDRSGANVLTF. CDR3 sequence (DNA): TGTGCCAGCAGACCCAGGGACCGCTCTGGGGCCAACGTCCTGACTTTC.

This rearrangement joins TRBV7-2 to TRBJ1-5; 7 positions agree with TRBD1. Germline V lookup: CDR1 SGHTA, CDR2 FQGNSA. The CDR3 is 14 residues long. The junction had 4 bases not matched to a gene; V was cut back by 5 bases and J by 3 bases. The chain's CDR3 is CASSQGTVNQPQHF. The DNA for the CDR3 is TGTGCCAGCAGCCAGGGGACAGTCAATCAGCCCCAGCATTTT.

Comments on this clone: Distinct nucleotide sequences in the sample also encode this CDR3. The chain combines TRBV28 with TRBJ1-1, with 7 bases aligning to TRBD1. The V and J ends lost 4 bases and 3 bases, in that order; junction bases with no gene match: 8. This CDR3 has 15 residues. Germline V gene data show CDR1 as MDHEN and CDR2 as SYDVKM. The CDR3 nucleotides read TGTGCCAGCAGTTCCTTTTCAGGGGGAGACACTGAAGCTTTCTTT. Translating it yields CASSSFSGGDTEAFF. Using reference TRBV28 and TRBJ1-1 for the parts outside the CDR3, the full variable domain is DVKVTQSSRYLVKRTGEKVFLECVQDMDHENMFWYRQDPGLGLRLIYFSYDVKMKEKGDIPEGYSVSREKKERFSLILESASTNQTSMYLCASSSFSGGDTEAFFGQGTRLTVV.

The V gene is TRBV2, the J gene TRBJ2-5; D is unclear. This CDR3 spans 15 amino acids. CDR1 is SNHLY and CDR2 is FYNNEI in the germline V gene. V lost 1 base to trimming and J lost 6 bases, with 15 bases between them. The CDR3 DNA is TGTGCCAGCAGTGAAGAGGCTGGCGGCGTGAAGACCCAGTACTTC. Its translation is CASSEEAGGVKTQYF.

The J gene is TRBJ1-1, the V gene TRBV2; 7 bases match TRBD1. The germline V gene encodes CDR1 SNHLY and CDR2 FYNNEI. The CDR3 runs 13 residues. Losses at the gene ends were 1 base for V and 10 bases for J; bases not matched to a gene: 6. CDR3 in DNA: TGTGCCAGCAGTGAAGGAAGGGGGCAAAGAGCTTTCTTT. Translating it yields CASSEGRGQRAFF.

V and J are TRBV11-1 and TRBJ2-2; D unresolved. The ends were cut back, 2 bases at V and 3 bases at J, with 4 bases in the middle. The germline V gene has CDR1 SGHAT and CDR2 FQDESV (reference sequence). The CDR3 has 13 residues. Here the CDR3 DNA reads TGTGCCAGCAGCTTATCCGACACCGGGGAGCTGTTTTTT. It specifies CASSLSDTGELFF.

Only a few counts were recorded for this clone. The chain combines TRBV28 with TRBJ1-2; 8 positions agree with TRBD1. The germline V gene encodes CDR1 MDHEN and CDR2 SYDVKM. Losses at the gene ends were 8 bases for V and 1 base for J; bases not matched to a gene: 12. The CDR3 has 16 amino acids. CDR3 DNA: TGTGCCAGCCTTACGACAGGGGTGGGGGTTAACTATGGCTACACCTTC. Translation: CASLTTGVGVNYGYTF.

This clone is a singleton in its sample. This chain links TRBV29-1 with TRBJ1-4; possible D gene TRBD1, 5 bases. The V gene lost 4 bases and the J gene lost 7 bases, with 16 bases spanning the gap. The CDR3 has 14 amino acids. Looked up from germline, CDR1 is SQVTM and CDR2 is ANQGSEA. The CDR3 coding sequence is TGCAGCGTTGTGGTTCAGGGAGTTGGTGAAAAACTGTTTTTT. Translating gives CSVVVQGVGEKLFF.

This chain joins TRBV5-6 and TRBJ1-6; D not resolved. CDR1 SGHDT and CDR2 YYEEEE come from the germline V gene. V lost 4 bases and J lost 0, with 8 bases in between. The CDR3 runs to 15 residues. CDR3 nucleotides: TGTGCCAGCAGCCGTCGCGGCTCCTATAATTCACCCCTCCACTTT. It translates to CASSRRGSYNSPLHF. The full variable domain, with the rest looked up from reference TRBV5-6 and TRBJ1-6, is DAGVTQSPTHLIKTRGQQVTLRCSPKSGHDTVSWYQQALGQGPQFIFQYYEEEERQRGNFPDRFSGHQFPNYSSELNVNALLLGDSALYLCASSRRGSYNSPLHFGNGTRLTVT.

The chain couples TRBV5-6 to TRBJ1-6; D may be TRBD1 (6 bases). CDR3 size: 17 residues. Trimming cost V 3 bases and J 2 bases, with 15 bases left between them. The germline CDR1 and CDR2 sequences are SGHDT and YYEEEE. In DNA form, the CDR3 reads TGTGCCAGCAGCTCGCGCAGGGGAGGACCCTATAATTCACCCCTCCACTTT. Protein sequence: CASSSRRGGPYNSPLHF.

This chain connects TRBV5-6 to TRBJ2-5, with 7 bases matching TRBD1. Judging by the DNA end, TRBJ2-7 fits better; the J call may be wrong. Per germline, CDR1 SGHDT and CDR2 YYEEEE. The CDR3 length is 15 residues. DNA of the CDR3: TGTGCCAGCAGCCGAAGGGGGCAAGTAACGCTCGAGCAGTACTTC. It translates to CASSRRGQVTLEQYF.

The chain joins TRBV11-2 to TRBJ1-2; no clear D. CDR1 and CDR2 from the germline V gene are SGHAT and FQNNGV. The V gene lost 5 bases and the J gene lost 7 bases, with 14 bases spanning the gap. The CDR3 totals 13 residues. The CDR3 spells CASSVDEDFGYTF. The CDR3 nucleotides are TGTGCCAGCAGCGTGGACGAGGACTTTGGCTACACCTTC.

This clone occurred a few times. V usage is TRBV28 and J usage is TRBJ2-2, with 7 positions matching TRBD1. With V trimmed by 11 bases and J by 3 bases, 15 bases remained unmatched. The CDR3 consists of 16 residues. Germline CDR1 and CDR2: MDHEN and SYDVKM. CDR3 nucleotide sequence: TGTGCCCATAGGGACAGAGATACATTCCACACCGGGGAGCTGTTTTTT. Translated: CAHRDRDTFHTGELFF.

The V and J genes are TRBV28 and TRBJ1-3; no clear D gene. The V end lost 3 bases, the J end lost 1 base, and 13 bases lay between the germline ends. Germline CDR1 MDHEN, CDR2 SYDVKM. The CDR3 extends over 16 amino acids. This CDR3 reads CASSFSVSLSGNTIYF. The CDR3 DNA reads TGTGCCAGCAGTTTTTCCGTCAGCTTGTCTGGAAACACCATATATTTT. Variable domain in full (rest from reference TRBV28 and TRBJ1-3): DVKVTQSSRYLVKRTGEKVFLECVQDMDHENMFWYRQDPGLGLRLIYFSYDVKMKEKGDIPEGYSVSREKKERFSLILESASTNQTSMYLCASSFSVSLSGNTIYFGEGSWLTVV.

V gene TRBV7-6 combines with J gene TRBJ2-2; D possibly matches TRBD1 or TRBD2 (5 bases each). The V end was cut by 5 bases, the J end by 0 bases, with 13 bases between. From germline, CDR1 is SGHVS and CDR2 FNYEAQ. The CDR3 is 16 amino acids. CDR3 sequence (DNA): TGTGCCAGCAGCCCTACCGGGACCACGAACACCGGGGAGCTGTTTTTT. Translation gives CASSPTGTTNTGELFF.

The chain couples TRBV4-1 to TRBJ1-2; D possibly corresponds to TRBD1 (5 bases). This CDR3 has 14 residues. CDR1 is MGHRA, CDR2 YSYEKL, per germline. The ends were cut back, 0 bases at V and 8 bases at J, with 13 bases in the middle. The CDR3 here is CASSQETVRSGYTF. The CDR3 DNA reads TGCGCCAGCAGCCAAGAGACAGTCCGCTCAGGCTACACCTTC.

The chain uses TRBV4-1 and TRBJ1-2; D ambiguous. V lost 0 bases to trimming and J lost 5 bases, with 13 bases between them. The CDR3 contains 15 residues. Germline CDR1 MGHRA, CDR2 YSYEKL. The CDR3 region has the DNA TGCGCCAGCAGCCAAGATACGACCGCCAAGTATGGCTACACCTTC. Encoded protein: CASSQDTTAKYGYTF.

The chain recombines TRBV19 with TRBJ1-4; 7 bases map to TRBD1. The CDR3 is 14 residues long. The V and J ends lost 7 bases and 6 bases, in that order; junction bases with no gene match: 8. The germline V gene has CDR1 LNHDA and CDR2 SQIVND (reference sequence). The CDR3 DNA reads as TGTGCCAGTACGGTGACAGGGCGTTATGAAAAACTGTTTTTT. It specifies CASTVTGRYEKLFF.

The genes are TRBV25-1 and TRBJ2-1; no definite D call. V dropped 9 bases and J dropped 3 bases, with 12 bases sitting between them. The germline gives CDR1 MGHDK, CDR2 SYGVNS. The length of the CDR3 is 13 residues. CDR3 region: CASRTWDYNEQFF. CDR3 DNA: TGTGCCAGTAGGACCTGGGACTACAATGAGCAGTTCTTC.

This clone is a singleton in its sample. The genes are TRBV6-1 and TRBJ2-5; maybe TRBD2 (5 bases). Germline-derived CDR1 and CDR2 are MNHNS and SASEGT. Trimming removed 8 bases at V and 2 bases at J, with 12 bases between. This CDR3 has 13 residues. CDR3 sequence (DNA): TGTGCCAGCGGACTGACTCGGCAAGAGACCCAGTACTTC. This sequence encodes CASGLTRQETQYF.

The rearrangement joins TRBV27 to TRBJ2-1, with D perhaps matching TRBD2 (5 bases). V gave up 2 bases and J gave up 4 bases, with 6 bases separating them. Germline V CDR1 and CDR2: MNHEY, SMNVEV (reference sequence). The CDR3 runs 13 residues. The CDR3 nucleotides read TGTGCCAGCAGTTTAGAGGGTTACAATGAGCAGTTCTTC. Amino acids: CASSLEGYNEQFF.

The J gene is TRBJ2-4, the V gene TRBV20-1; D gene ambiguous. The CDR3 covers 10 residues. Trimming removed 7 bases at V and 8 bases at J, with 9 bases between. Germline V gene sequence: CDR1 DFQATT, CDR2 SNEGSKA (reference sequence). The CDR3 DNA sequence: TGCAGTGTGGCTCGAGACATTCAGTACTTC. This sequence encodes CSVARDIQYF.

V and J are TRBV29-1 and TRBJ2-5; 12 nucleotides align to TRBD1. The J segment lost 7 bases and the V segment lost 6 bases, leaving 9 bases of the junction unmatched. The CDR3 runs to 14 residues. CDR1 SQVTM and CDR2 ANQGSEA come from the germline V gene. In nucleotides, the CDR3 is TGCAGCGTCTCACGGGACAGGGGGCCTGGGACCCAGTACTTC. Translating gives CSVSRDRGPGTQYF. Full variable domain (outside the CDR3, taken from reference TRBV29-1 and TRBJ2-5): SAVISQKPSRDICQRGTSLTIQCQVDSQVTMMFWYRQQPGQSLTLIATANQGSEATYESGFVIDKFPISRPNLTFSTLTVSNMSPEDSSIYLCSVSRDRGPGTQYFGPGTRLLVL.

The gene calls are TRBV28 and TRBJ2-7; 14 bases are a match to TRBD2. Trimming removed 6 bases from V and 10 bases from J; junction bases left unmatched: 5. Germline lookup yields CDR1 MDHEN and CDR2 SYDVKM. The CDR3 covers 13 residues. CDR3 nucleotide sequence: TGTGCCAGCAGGCTGGGACTAGCGGGAGCTCAGTACTTC. As protein: CASRLGLAGAQYF.

The CDR3 is CASSGGLAGEVTLDTQYF. The CDR3 region has the DNA TGTGCCAGCAGTGGGGGACTAGCGGGAGAGGTTACTTTGGATACGCAGTATTTT. The V and J genes are TRBV6-1 and TRBJ2-3, with TRBD2 matching over 14 bases. This CDR3 is built from 18 residues. V lost 4 bases and J lost 6; bases outside the gene matches: 12. CDR1 and CDR2 from the germline V gene are MNHNS and SASEGT.